The clone carrying this T cell receptor beta chain was seen many times. Antigen unknown. These data come from a study of beta chain bispecific antibodies for T cell cancers. The wider study: HPB-ALL carried surface TRBV5-5, while Jurkat carried TRBV12-3.

Per the germline V gene, CDR1 is KGHSH and CDR2 is LQKENI. This CDR3 region has 14 residues. V lost 3 bases to trimming and J lost 0 bases, with 9 bases between them. TCRdb fed the 5' RACE reads into MiXCR, producing one record per CDR3 protein. Among around 8,600 distinct CDR3 sequences listed, 2% to 2.5% were seen once. Findings and limits, study-wide: In these mixed samples, most targeted TRBV reads derived from the leukemia cell line. Versus anti-CD19, TRBV5-5 fell approximately 98% and related TRBV5-6 fell 91.6%. The TRBV12-3 share of total TRBV signal fell approximately 99% after anti-TRBV12 rather than anti-CD19 exposure.

Expansion lasted 2 to 4 days, with either anti-CD3 antibody OKT3 or CD3/CD28 beads. The clonotype comes from a human donor in good health. Some clones in this sample may be carry-over from other donors' samples. The input for sequencing was T cells from a healthy donor cultured with Jurkat leukemia cells, taken from a culture containing an anti-CD19 bispecific antibody. The chain is built from TRBV18 and TRBJ2-7, with TRBD2 as a possible D gene (6 bases). The CDR3 spells CASSPGGSSYEQYF. The DNA for the CDR3 is TGTGCCAGCTCACCTGGGGGGAGCTCCTACGAGCAGTACTTC.